Listed below are T cell receptor beta chains from one sample, sequenced in a study of blood T cell repertoires in COVID-19. Generated by immunoSEQ multiplex PCR, the TCRdb table keeps only in-frame clones and is missing some. The repertoire holds 150,000 to 200,000 clones, with roughly 79% as singletons. The specimen sequenced was peripheral blood. These receptors all stem from a woman older than 75 with acute or convalescent COVID-19. Both conserved end residues are part of each CDR3. The order of the fields is J gene, V gene, clone size, CDR3 protein. Not every row has a clone size; where given, it reads once, few, many or a size class.

TRBJ2-1 | TRBV5-5 | NA | CASSSRDTYNEQFF
TRBJ1-1 | TRBV3-1/TRBV3-2 | NA | CASSPLSQATEAFF
TRBJ1-4 | TRBV5-1 | NA | CASSFLGGISEKLFF
TRBJ2-7 | TRBV2 | NA | CASIRGTGAYEQYF
TRBJ2-5 | TRBV19 | NA | CASSIGGRAGTQYF
TRBJ2-2 | TRBV5-1 | NA | CASSLSSGSTGGELFF
TRBJ2-2 | TRBV27 | NA | CASTLRGRALGGTGELFF
TRBJ2-1 | TRBV27 | NA | CASSSVSGKSGNDQFF
TRBJ1-2 | TRBV20-1 | NA | CSAGSGYGYTF
TRBJ1-3 | TRBV6-6 | NA | CASGSPERSGNTIYF
TRBJ2-3 | TRBV30 | NA | CAWSRGTPSTDTQYF
TRBJ2-1 | TRBV6-5 | NA | CASSYSWQAGGEFF
TRBJ2-3 | TRBV29-1 | NA | CSVDPSGRYASTDTQYF
TRBJ2-2 | TRBV6-5 | NA | CASRPDRNTGELFF
TRBJ2-7 | TRBV7-2 | NA | CASSLARTSGRINEQYF
TRBJ2-2 | TRBV7-9 | NA | CASSHHLTSGRGTGELFF
TRBJ2-2 | TRBV4-3 | NA | CASSQDNSGRYTGELFF
TRBJ1-3 | TRBV12-5 | NA | CASGLISGRHTIYF
TRBJ1-5 | TRBV10-1 | NA | CASHRNQLYSNQPQHF
TRBJ2-3 | TRBV6-6 | NA | CASSRTGYTQYF
TRBJ2-6 | TRBV27 | NA | CASSRDRAGANVLTF
TRBJ1-6 | TRBV7-7 | NA | CASSLVLRDRGVSPLHF
TRBJ1-1 | TRBV11-2 | NA | CASSFEGLEAFF
TRBJ1-2 | TRBV2 | NA | CASSEEVRLTYGYTF
TRBJ2-7 | TRBV18 | NA | CASSPTGGGPYEQYF
TRBJ2-2 | TRBV6-5 | once | CASRPGHANTGELFF
TRBJ1-1 | TRBV2 | NA | CASSPNTEAFF
TRBJ1-2 | TRBV7-2 | NA | CASSLGPGQIPGYTF
TRBJ1-1 | TRBV7-2 | NA | CASSLIQGVEAFF